This T cell receptor beta chain is from a study of T cell responses to AZD1222 COVID-19 vaccine (dated by TCRdb to the early 2020s). In the study overall: AZD1222 recipients given second doses at about 4 weeks or at about 12 weeks were pooled, since spike-specific TCR depth and breadth were not found to differ between the two schedules. TCR sequencing was performed for approximately 240 trial participants, of whom about 200 were given two doses of AZD1222 and 26 were given two doses of MenACWY control vaccine. Trial participants were enrolled by age into subgroups of 18-55, 56-69 and 70-plus years, and roughly 160, 29 and 62 TCR-sequenced participants, respectively, were included in these subgroups.

The CDR3 regions of human TCRbeta chains were subjected to immunosequencing. Per the authors' processing: Repertoire TCRs were checked for matches against a reference library of SARS-CoV-2-specific TCRs that had been generated using the MIRA antigen-specificity platform. Breadth was defined as the fraction of unique TCRs that were SARS-CoV-2-associated, and depth was defined as the fraction of total T cells that were SARS-CoV-2-associated. Using the MIRA data, every spike-specific TCR was mapped to the spike region that the TCR reacted to and assigned to either a CD4 or a CD8 class. Log10-transformed breadth and depth values were compared by one-way ANOVA with Sidak's multiple comparisons tests. TCRdb retrieved this table from immuneACCESS and kept in-frame rearrangements only. Not all clones are present; in checked studies, unresolved V genes account for under half, and no reason is known for the remainder. That table supplies the V and J calls and clone size; D and trimming were determined from the DNA. The sample profile shows more than 100,000 clones; around 85% of them were found once. The top ten clones comprise approximately 2.4% of the sample.

For this clone: Its binding antigen is unknown. No base qualities exist here, and no much larger clone lies one base off it.

The time point label, as the study defines it: baseline before first vaccination. Vaccinee samples came from UK trials COV001 and COV002, including a single-blind randomized controlled phase 2/3 trial of AZD1222 (ChAdOx1 nCoV-19) in healthy adults. Trial participant PBMC samples were collected at day 0 and day 28 after the second dose for TCRbeta chain sequencing. Reading from cysteine to phenylalanine, the CDR3 counts 15 amino acids. Only the CDR3 region is kept as DNA, spanning 45 bases read in frame from base 1. Relative to germline, V is 2 bases shorter and J is 5 bases shorter, with 13 bases between their ends. Reading the germline V gene gives CDR1 MNHEY and CDR2 SVGAGI. The investigation overall reported the following: Vaccine-associated CD4 TCRs spanned the whole spike protein, with dominant responses in regions 160-218 and 743-854. In the small 56-69-year group, the increase in depth fell short of significance, most likely because of low power. Participants were mostly white British, with more females than males. The authors suggested clonal diversity may have been underestimated. Epitopes outside the regions mutated in the B.1.351 and B.1.1.7 variants were reportedly recognized by nearly half of the unique spike-specific TCRs. After two AZD1222 doses, spike-specific TCR breadth and depth were significantly higher than at day 0 and than in MenACWY recipients. Conclusions about previously exposed vaccinees were limited because only five to seven AZD1222 recipients were SARS-CoV-2 seropositive at baseline. Because no day 14 peak-response samples were available, repertoires were characterized only after the peak T cell response.

The source was peripheral blood, collected on day 0 of AZD1222 vaccination. Recombination linked TRBV6-5 to TRBJ1-5, with TRBD1 perhaps the D gene, on 5 matching bases. The origin of this receptor is an adult in good health. This receptor has the CDR3 CASSYTGVRDQPQHF. The sequenced DNA is TGTGCCAGCAGTTACACGGGGGTGAGGGATCAGCCCCAGCATTTT.